This T cell receptor (beta chain) is from a study of metastatic and nonmetastatic thyroid tumors. General observations from the study: According to reports, the diversity of TCR beta was significantly higher in malignant thyroid tumors than in benign nodules, and this held in both blood and tumor samples.

The table lists this clone with many counts. The antigen remains unidentified. One end of the junction fails to match germline, which may point to a read error. All patients were untreated before thyroid surgery. Germline CDR1 is SEHNR and CDR2 is FQNEAQ (reference sequence). CDR3 size: 11 residues. Through MiXCR, TCRdb re-clonotyped the PCR reads. Among about 92,000 clones listed, 15% were seen once. The rearrangement links TRBV7-9 to TRBJ1-6; D might be TRBD1 (5 bases). The material sequenced was blood. The clonotype comes from a female donor with papillary thyroid cancer or a benign thyroid nodule (not recorded which). Some clones in this sample may be carry-over from other donors' samples. The DNA of the CDR3 is TGTGCCAGCAGCTTGGGGGACTCCCAGTACTTT. Residues: CASSLGDSQYF.